The 8 T cell receptor beta chains in this list originate from one sample, sequenced in a study of blood T cell repertoires in COVID-19. Measured with immunoSEQ multiplex PCR; TCRdb has only the in-frame clones, and not every one. Of approximately 140,000 clones in the sample, 84% were seen once. Sequenced material: peripheral blood. These receptors came from an elderly woman in a cohort sampled during active or convalescent COVID-19.

This chain connects TRBV15 to TRBJ1-5; TRBD1 agrees at 8 bases. Trimming took 0 bases from V and 11 from J; bases not matched to a gene: 9. Germline V CDR1 and CDR2: LNHNV, YYDKDF (reference sequence). CDR3 size: 15 residues. The CDR3 nucleotides read TGTGCCACCAGCAGAGATCCGACAGGGGTGGAGGCCCAGCATTTT. Its translation is CATSRDPTGVEAQHF.

The rearrangement uses TRBV2 and TRBJ1-5; D call uncertain. With 2 bases removed from V and 0 bases from J, the gap between germline ends came to 11 bases. CDR3 length: 16 residues. Germline-derived CDR1 and CDR2 are SNHLY and FYNNEI. For the CDR3, the DNA is TGTGCCAGCAGTGAACGTTACTTTTATAGCAATCAGCCCCAGCATTTT. Its translation is CASSERYFYSNQPQHF.

This chain links TRBV6-6 with TRBJ1-4; D is unresolved. The V and J ends lost 8 bases and 0 bases respectively, with 13 bases between them. Germline V gene data show CDR1 as MNHNY and CDR2 as SVGAGI (reference sequence). The CDR3 has 15 amino acids. The CDR3 coding sequence is TGTGCCAGCGTTGCGGCCGACGCAACTAATGAAAAACTGTTTTTT. It translates to CASVAADATNEKLFF.

This chain uses TRBV3-1 (or the pseudogene TRBV3-2) with TRBJ2-5; 9 bases are a match to TRBD2. CDR1 is LGHDT, CDR2 YNNKEL, per germline (reference sequence). The CDR3 covers 16 residues. The V segment lost 1 base and the J segment 4 bases; nucleotides outside the gene matches: 7. CDR3 protein: CASSQARGGARETQYF. CDR3 DNA: TGTGCCAGCAGCCAAGCTCGCGGGGGGGCCCGAGAGACCCAGTACTTC.

This chain links TRBV5-1 with TRBJ1-3; no clear D gene. The closer fit of TRBJ2-2 to the DNA end suggests the J call may be wrong. The CDR3 contains 13 residues. Germline values: CDR1 SGHRS, CDR2 YFSETQ. The CDR3 bases are TGCGCCAGCAGCTCAGACATCTTCGGGGAGCTGTTTTTT. Residues: CASSSDIFGELFF.

V is TRBV4-2 and J is TRBJ2-2; possibly TRBD2 for D (7 bases). Trimming took 5 bases from V and 3 from J, leaving 19 bases between them. The CDR3 length is 17 residues. Germline V lookup: CDR1 LGHNA, CDR2 YNFKEQ. The CDR3 DNA is TGTGCCAGCAGCAGACGGGGGGAAGGGGGTGACACCGGGGAGCTGTTTTTT. Its translation is CASSRRGEGGDTGELFF.

The chain carries TRBV6-2 or TRBV6-3 and TRBJ1-6, with D possibly matching TRBD1 (6 bases). Germline V lookup: CDR1 MNHEY, CDR2 SVGEGT. The CDR3 has 14 amino acids. The ends were cut back, 4 bases at V and 10 bases at J, with 14 bases in the middle. This chain's CDR3 is CASSSGFRGSPLHF. The CDR3 DNA follows: TGTGCCAGCAGTTCGGGGTTCAGGGGCTCACCCCTCCACTTT.

The rearrangement uses TRBV18 and TRBJ1-2, with 9 bases identical to TRBD1. The CDR3 runs 16 residues. J gave up 6 bases and V 2 bases, and 10 bases lay outside the gene matches. The germline V gene has CDR1 KGHSH and CDR2 LQKENI. Here the CDR3 DNA reads TGTGCCAGCTCACCAATTCGGGACAGGGTGATTGATGGCTACACCTTC. Its protein product is CASSPIRDRVIDGYTF.